Shown below are 30 T cell receptor beta chains from a single sample sequenced in a study of blood T cell repertoires in COVID-19. Measured with immunoSEQ multiplex PCR; TCRdb has only the in-frame clones, and not every one. The sample contains about 250,000 clones, around nine tenths of which appear only once. Sequenced sample: peripheral blood. The origin of the receptors is a woman aged 40 to 50 who had recovered from COVID-19.

The genes are TRBV2 and TRBJ1-2; D unclear. V lost 4 bases to trimming and J lost 8 bases, with 14 bases between them. Germline CDR1 SNHLY, CDR2 FYNNEI. The CDR3 spans 13 residues. The CDR3 reads CASSVWRQEGYTF. The CDR3 bases are TGTGCCAGCAGTGTCTGGAGGCAGGAGGGCTACACCTTC. Full variable domain (missing parts from reference TRBV2 and TRBJ1-2): EPEVTQTPSHQVTQMGQEVILRCVPISNHLYFYWYRQILGQKVEFLVSFYNNEISEKSEIFDDQFSVERPDGSNFTLKIRSTKLEDSAMYFCASSVWRQEGYTFGSGTRLTVV.

This clone is a singleton in its sample. The chain has TRBV6-2 or TRBV6-3 and TRBJ2-3, with 11 positions matching TRBD2. The CDR3 has 16 amino acids. Germline V gene lookup returns CDR1 MNHEY and CDR2 SVGEGT. V lost 6 bases and J lost 3; bases outside the gene matches: 8. CDR3 nucleotide sequence: TGTGCCAGCAGCACCCCAATAGCGGGAGGGACAGATACGCAGTATTTT. It codes for CASSTPIAGGTDTQYF.

The V call is TRBV7-2, the J call TRBJ2-7, with TRBD2 matching over 16 bases. CDR3 length: 15 amino acids. Losses at the gene ends were 5 bases for V and 6 bases for J; bases not matched to a gene: 4. Germline V lookup: CDR1 SGHTA, CDR2 FQGNSA. CDR3 nucleotide sequence: TGTGCCAGCAGCAAGGGACTAGCGGGAGGGGTCGAGCAGTACTTC. Translated, it gives CASSKGLAGGVEQYF.

This clone was counted between two and nine times. The chain combines TRBV24-1 with TRBJ1-2, with D unclear. V was pared by 5 bases and J by 2 bases, with 11 bases between. This CDR3 spans 14 amino acids. CDR1 is KGHDR, CDR2 SFDVKD, per germline. Here the CDR3 DNA reads TGTGCCACCAGTGTGGGCAGCCGGAACTATGGCTACACCTTC. It translates to CATSVGSRNYGYTF.

This sequence joins TRBV19 and TRBJ2-4; D uncertain. The CDR3 sequence is 11 residues long. V was trimmed by 3 bases and J by 8 bases, leaving 5 bases between them. Germline V gives CDR1 LNHDA, CDR2 SQIVND (reference sequence). The CDR3 loop reads CASSIGDIQYF. The CDR3 DNA follows: TGTGCCAGTAGTATCGGAGACATTCAGTACTTC.

The V gene is TRBV24-1, the J gene TRBJ1-6; unclear D gene. The CDR3 contains 16 residues. Trimming removed 5 bases from V and 1 base from J, with 11 bases in between. Germline loops: CDR1 KGHDR, CDR2 SFDVKD. CDR3 bases: TGTGCCACCAGTGCCTACCCGGGGTCCTATAATTCACCCCTCCACTTT. Residues: CATSAYPGSYNSPLHF.

This chain joins TRBV28 and TRBJ1-6; 11 bases agree with TRBD1. The CDR3 loop spans 14 amino acids. V gave up 7 bases and J gave up 7 bases; unmatched junction bases: 3. The germline V gene encodes CDR1 MDHEN and CDR2 SYDVKM. The DNA of the CDR3 is TGTGCCAGCATCGGGACAGGGGGAAATTCACCCCTCCACTTT. Protein sequence: CASIGTGGNSPLHF.

The rearrangement uses TRBV5-1 and TRBJ2-2; D remains unclear. The germline V gene encodes CDR1 SGHRS and CDR2 YFSETQ. The CDR3 sequence is 12 residues long. The V end lost 0 bases, the J end lost 6 bases, and 3 bases lay between the germline ends. CDR3 residues: CASSLAAGELFF. CDR3 coding DNA: TGCGCCAGCAGCTTGGCGGCCGGGGAGCTGTTTTTT.

The chain couples TRBV27 to TRBJ1-2; no clear D gene. CDR1 MNHEY and CDR2 SMNVEV come from the germline V gene (reference sequence). Trimming took 7 bases from V and 8 from J, leaving 17 bases between them. This CDR3 contains 13 residues. The CDR3 region is CASTSGGIGGYTF. The CDR3 coding sequence is TGTGCCAGCACTTCCGGAGGGATTGGGGGCTACACCTTC.

This clone was recorded a few times. The V and J genes are TRBV4-1 and TRBJ1-2, with D maybe TRBD1 (6 bases). The germline gives CDR1 MGHRA, CDR2 YSYEKL. The CDR3 runs 15 residues. The V gene lost 2 bases and the J gene lost 3 bases, with 13 bases spanning the gap. The CDR3 DNA reads TGCGCCAGCAGCCAAACTCGACAGGCCTACTATGGCTACACCTTC. Protein: CASSQTRQAYYGYTF.

V and J are TRBV7-3 and TRBJ2-2; 7 bases agree with TRBD1. The J segment lost 0 bases and the V segment lost 4 bases, leaving 5 bases of the junction unmatched. Germline V gene sequence: CDR1 SGHTA, CDR2 FQGTGA. This CDR3 is 16 amino acids long. CDR3 amino acids: CASSYNRGPNTGELFF. CDR3 in DNA: TGTGCCAGCAGCTATAACAGGGGCCCGAACACCGGGGAGCTGTTTTTT.

The J gene is TRBJ2-5, the V gene TRBV7-3; 9 nucleotides agree with TRBD1. The V gene's germline CDR1 is SGHTA and CDR2 FQGTGA. The CDR3 covers 16 residues. The trim removed 4 bases at V and 2 bases at J, leaving 8 bases unmatched. CDR3 nucleotide sequence: TGTGCCAGCAGCTCCCCGGACAGGGGCGATCAAGAGACCCAGTACTTC. It specifies CASSSPDRGDQETQYF.

The chain carries TRBV27 and TRBJ2-5, with 7 positions matching TRBD1. Germline V gene data show CDR1 as MNHEY and CDR2 as SMNVEV (reference sequence). The CDR3 consists of 15 residues. Trimming at V came to 4 bases and at J to 0 bases, leaving 5 bases not matched to a gene. The CDR3 DNA follows: TGTGCCAGCAGTTCCCCGGACAGGCACCAAGAGACCCAGTACTTC. Its translation: CASSSPDRHQETQYF.

The chain combines TRBV7-2 with TRBJ2-3, with D possibly TRBD2 on 6 matching bases. Germline loops: CDR1 SGHTA, CDR2 FQGNSA. The V and J ends lost 5 bases and 7 bases respectively, with 16 bases between them. The CDR3 is 14 residues long. In nucleotides, the CDR3 is TGTGCCAGCAGCCCTGGGAGGACGGCCAATACGCAGTATTTT. Translating it yields CASSPGRTANTQYF.

The chain combines TRBV6-1 with TRBJ2-7; possible D gene TRBD2, 6 bases. Germline CDR1 and CDR2: MNHNS and SASEGT. This CDR3 region has 14 residues. The germline V and J ends were trimmed by 6 bases and 3 bases, with 15 bases remaining between them. CDR3 nucleotides: TGTGCCAGCAGCCACCGGACTACCCACTACGAGCAGTACTTC. Protein product: CASSHRTTHYEQYF.

The rearrangement joins TRBV7-9 to TRBJ2-1; 7 nucleotides line up with TRBD2. Germline values: CDR1 SEHNR, CDR2 FQNEAQ (reference sequence). Unmatched junction bases numbered 6, after V lost 1 base and J lost 6 bases. CDR3 size: 15 residues. The DNA of the CDR3 is TGTGCCAGCAGCTTAGTTGGTCTAGCGGTCAATGAGCAGTTCTTC. This sequence encodes CASSLVGLAVNEQFF.

The chain recombines TRBV6-1 with TRBJ2-7; 7 bases fit TRBD2. The ends lost 1 base at V and 4 bases at J; junction bases unmatched: 7. CDR1 and CDR2 (germline): MNHNS, SASEGT. The CDR3 is made up of 15 amino acids. DNA of the CDR3: TGTGCCAGCAGTGAAGTTCTAGCGGCCTGGTACGAGCAGTACGTC. It specifies CASSEVLAAWYEQYV.

The CDR3 DNA reads as TGTGCCAGCAGCCCGAAGACTAGCGGGAGGTCAGATACGCAGTATTTT. Translation: CASSPKTSGRSDTQYF. V and J are TRBV7-9 and TRBJ2-3; 13 nucleotides align to TRBD2. The CDR3 contains 16 residues. The V gene's germline CDR1 is SEHNR and CDR2 FQNEAQ (reference sequence). Trimming at V came to 5 bases and at J to 4 bases, leaving 6 bases not matched to a gene. Full variable domain (remainder filled in from reference TRBV7-9 and TRBJ2-3): DTGVSQNPRHKITKRGQNVTFRCDPISEHNRLYWYRQTLGQGPEFLTYFQNEAQLEKSRLLSDRFSAERPKGSFSTLEIQRTEQGDSAMYLCASSPKTSGRSDTQYFGPGTRLTVL.

The rearrangement links TRBV9 to TRBJ1-2, with D possibly TRBD1 on 6 matching bases. The CDR3 sequence is 16 residues long. The germline V gene encodes CDR1 SGDLS and CDR2 YYNGEE. Trimming took off 4 bases at V and 4 bases at J, with 20 bases between the two ends. CDR3 amino acids: CASSPRGQSGSYGYTF. The CDR3 nucleotides are TGTGCCAGCAGCCCTAGAGGACAGTCCGGATCCTATGGCTACACCTTC.

The CDR3 DNA sequence: TGTGCCAGCAGCCAAGAGGGTGGTCCCGGGGAGCAGTTCTTC. Its translation: CASSQEGGPGEQFF. The chain employs TRBV3-1 (or the pseudogene TRBV3-2) and TRBJ2-1; D gene ambiguous. V was trimmed by 0 bases and J by 10 bases, leaving 13 bases between them. The germline V gene encodes CDR1 LGHDT and CDR2 YNNKEL (reference sequence). The CDR3 loop spans 14 amino acids.

The CDR3 is CASSPGTGGGYGYTF. As DNA, the CDR3 is TGTGCCAGCAGCCCCGGGACAGGGGGCGGCTATGGCTACACCTTC. The chain employs TRBV11-3 and TRBJ1-2, with 12 positions matching TRBD1. Germline CDR1 reads SGHNT; CDR2 reads YENEEA. The CDR3 is made up of 15 amino acids. Germline trimming cut 5 bases from V and 4 bases from J; bases unmatched to any gene: 5.

J is TRBJ1-5 and V is TRBV6-2 or TRBV6-3; D not certain. Trimming took 2 bases from V and 6 from J, leaving 8 bases between them. This CDR3 is built from 13 residues. CDR1 and CDR2 from the germline V gene are MNHEY and SVGEGT. The CDR3 spells CASSYGPGQPQHF. CDR3 sequence (DNA): TGTGCCAGCAGTTACGGGCCCGGTCAGCCCCAGCATTTT.

Turning to this clone: Mismatch with germline at one junction end may stem from a read error. The chain links TRBV30 to TRBJ1-3; 9 positions match TRBD1. The germline CDR1 and CDR2 sequences are GTSNPN and SVGIG (reference sequence). CDR3 size: 14 residues. Here the CDR3 reads CAWEPGQGGSTIYF. Written as DNA, the CDR3 is TGTGCCTGGGAGCCGGGACAGGGCGGAAGCACCATATATTTT.

The chain has TRBV9 and TRBJ2-1; TRBD2 agrees at 7 bases. Germline V gene sequence: CDR1 SGDLS, CDR2 YYNGEE. This CDR3 is 16 amino acids long. Germline trimming cut 0 bases from V and 4 bases from J; bases unmatched to any gene: 7. The CDR3 region is CASSVGLADTYNEQFF. The DNA for the CDR3 is TGTGCCAGCAGCGTAGGCCTAGCGGACACTTACAATGAGCAGTTCTTC.

The chain couples TRBV19 to TRBJ1-4, with D uncertain. The V end was cut by 1 base, the J end by 8 bases, with 17 bases between. This CDR3 is 16 amino acids long. Germline V gives CDR1 LNHDA, CDR2 SQIVND (reference sequence). DNA for the CDR3: TGTGCCAGTAGTATAGTGCCCGGTCCCACTCGGGAAAAACTGTTTTTT. It specifies CASSIVPGPTREKLFF.

The chain recombines TRBV6-6 with TRBJ2-7, with 8 positions matching TRBD2. CDR1 and CDR2 from the germline V gene are MNHNY and SVGAGI (reference sequence). This CDR3 is built from 13 residues. V dropped 6 bases and J dropped 3; count of bases not matched to a gene: 4. The CDR3 DNA reads TGTGCCAGCAGCCCCCGGGGGGGCTACGAGCAGTACGTC. Translated: CASSPRGGYEQYV.

This clone was picked up one time. The chain is built from TRBV7-2 and TRBJ2-3, with D possibly TRBD2 on 5 matching bases. Germline V gene sequence: CDR1 SGHTA, CDR2 FQGNSA. This CDR3 contains 15 residues. Trimming cost V 1 base and J 3 bases, with 11 bases left between them. CDR3 in DNA: TGTGCCAGCAGCTTAGTGGGCTCGGGAACAGATACGCAGTATTTT. It specifies CASSLVGSGTDTQYF.

The chain uses TRBV12-2 and TRBJ2-1; the tabulated D call, TRBD2, remains unverified against the DNA. TRBV12-2 counts as a pseudogene. This CDR3 contains 19 residues. CDR3 sequence reads: CASRLAGTSGSCPYNEQFF. The DNA for the CDR3 is TGTGCAAGTCGCTTAGCAGGGACTAGCGGGAGCTGTCCCTACAATGAGCAGTTCTTC.

This clone has a handful of counts. V gene TRBV30 combines with J gene TRBJ2-2, with 9 bases identical to TRBD2. The germline gives CDR1 GTSNPN, CDR2 SVGIG (reference sequence). Trimming at V came to 4 bases and at J to 5 bases, leaving 8 bases not matched to a gene. This CDR3 is built from 15 residues. DNA of the CDR3: TGTGCCTGGACCGTGGGGACTAGCTCGACCGGGGAGCTGTTTTTT. Translating gives CAWTVGTSSTGELFF.

V gene TRBV3-1 (or the pseudogene TRBV3-2) combines with J gene TRBJ2-5; TRBD2 agrees at 7 bases. V lost 3 bases and J lost 4; bases outside the gene matches: 8. Germline V lookup: CDR1 LGHDT, CDR2 YNNKEL (reference sequence). The CDR3 spans 15 residues. The CDR3 is CASSQGPWGGETQYF. CDR3 DNA sequence: TGTGCCAGCAGCCAGGGACCATGGGGGGGAGAGACCCAGTACTTC.